This T cell receptor (beta chain) was captured in a study of cytomegalovirus exposure and HLA in healthy donors. Regarding the study as a whole: A later analysis found that most CMV-associated TCR beta chains appeared HLA-restricted. The study listed 150 to 200 cytomegalovirus-associated TCR beta chains.

Primers: 60 Vbeta forward and 13 Jbeta reverse. The data were produced by immunoSEQ multiplex PCR, yet TCRdb's version contains in-frame clones alone and is incomplete. The repertoire holds 100,000 to 150,000 clones, with about 74% as singletons. This clone is judged medium-sized. Its specificity is not known. It was healthy bone marrow donors who served as donors. Sequenced: PBMCs. This receptor was taken from a woman aged 50 to 65 in good health and CMV-seropositive.

CDR3 loop: CAWSGEGGEQFF. The CDR3 nucleotides read TGTGCCTGGAGTGGAGAAGGGGGTGAGCAGTTCTTC. The V gene is TRBV30, the J gene TRBJ2-1; D is possibly TRBD1 (6 bases). The V end was cut by 1 base, the J end by 9 bases, with 10 bases between. The germline gives CDR1 GTSNPN, CDR2 SVGIG (reference sequence). The CDR3 totals 12 residues.